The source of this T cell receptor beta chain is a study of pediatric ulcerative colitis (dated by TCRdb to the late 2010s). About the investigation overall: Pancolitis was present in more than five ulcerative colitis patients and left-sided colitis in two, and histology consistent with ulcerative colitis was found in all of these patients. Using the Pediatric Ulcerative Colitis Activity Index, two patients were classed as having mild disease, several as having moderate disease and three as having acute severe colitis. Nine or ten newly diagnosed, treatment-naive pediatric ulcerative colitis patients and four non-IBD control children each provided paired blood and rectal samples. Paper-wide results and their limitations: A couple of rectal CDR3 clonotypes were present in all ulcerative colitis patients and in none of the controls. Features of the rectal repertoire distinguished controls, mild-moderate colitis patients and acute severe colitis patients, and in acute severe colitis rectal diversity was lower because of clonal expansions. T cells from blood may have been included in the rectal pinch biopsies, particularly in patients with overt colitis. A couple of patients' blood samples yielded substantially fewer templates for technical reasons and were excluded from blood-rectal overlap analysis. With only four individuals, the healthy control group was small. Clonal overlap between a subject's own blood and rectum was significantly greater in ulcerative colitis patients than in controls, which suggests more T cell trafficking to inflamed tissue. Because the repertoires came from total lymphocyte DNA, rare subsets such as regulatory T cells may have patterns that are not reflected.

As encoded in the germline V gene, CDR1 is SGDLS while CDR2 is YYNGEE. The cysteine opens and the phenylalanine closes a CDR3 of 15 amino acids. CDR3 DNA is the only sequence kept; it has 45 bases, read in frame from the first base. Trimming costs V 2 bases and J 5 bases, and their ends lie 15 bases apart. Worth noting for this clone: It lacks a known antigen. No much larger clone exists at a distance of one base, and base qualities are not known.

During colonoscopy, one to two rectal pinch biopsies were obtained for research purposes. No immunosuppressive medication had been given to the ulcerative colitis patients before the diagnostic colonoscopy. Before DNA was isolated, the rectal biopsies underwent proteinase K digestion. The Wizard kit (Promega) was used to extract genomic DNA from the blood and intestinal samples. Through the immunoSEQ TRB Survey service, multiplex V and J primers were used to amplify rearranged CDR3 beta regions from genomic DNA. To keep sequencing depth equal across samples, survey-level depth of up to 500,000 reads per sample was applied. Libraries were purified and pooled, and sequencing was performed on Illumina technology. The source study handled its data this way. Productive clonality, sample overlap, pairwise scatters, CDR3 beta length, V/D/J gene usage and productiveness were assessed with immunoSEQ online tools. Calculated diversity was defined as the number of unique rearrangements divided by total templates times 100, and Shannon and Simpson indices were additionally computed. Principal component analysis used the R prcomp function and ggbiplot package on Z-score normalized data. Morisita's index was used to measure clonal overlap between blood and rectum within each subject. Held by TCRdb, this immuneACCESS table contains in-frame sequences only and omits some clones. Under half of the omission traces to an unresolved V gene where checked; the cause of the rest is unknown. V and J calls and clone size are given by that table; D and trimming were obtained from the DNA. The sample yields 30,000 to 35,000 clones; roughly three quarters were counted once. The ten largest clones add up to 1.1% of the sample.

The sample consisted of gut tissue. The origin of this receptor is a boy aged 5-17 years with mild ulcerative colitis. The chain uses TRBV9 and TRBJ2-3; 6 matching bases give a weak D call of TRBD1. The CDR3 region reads CASSVSPLQGDTQYF. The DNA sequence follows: TGTGCCAGCAGCGTGAGCCCTTTACAGGGAGATACGCAGTATTTT.